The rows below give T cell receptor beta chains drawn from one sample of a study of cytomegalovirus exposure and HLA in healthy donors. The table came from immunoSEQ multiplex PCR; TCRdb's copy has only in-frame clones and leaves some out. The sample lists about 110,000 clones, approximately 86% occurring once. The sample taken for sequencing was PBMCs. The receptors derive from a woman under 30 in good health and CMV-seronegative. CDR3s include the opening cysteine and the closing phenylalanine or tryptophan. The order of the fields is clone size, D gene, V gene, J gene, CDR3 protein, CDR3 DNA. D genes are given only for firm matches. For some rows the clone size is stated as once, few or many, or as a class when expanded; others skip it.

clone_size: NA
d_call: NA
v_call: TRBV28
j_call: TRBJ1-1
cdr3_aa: CASSLSNTEAFF
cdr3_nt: TGTGCCAGCAGTTTATCTAACACTGAAGCTTTCTTT

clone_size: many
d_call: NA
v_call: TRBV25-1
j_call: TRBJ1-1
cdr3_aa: CASSAQGGGPNTEAFF
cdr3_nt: TGTGCCAGCAGTGCGCAAGGGGGGGGACCAAACACTGAAGCTTTCTTT

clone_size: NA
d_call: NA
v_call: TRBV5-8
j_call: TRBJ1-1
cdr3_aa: CASSLTANTEAFF
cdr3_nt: TGTGCCAGCAGCTTGACAGCTAACACTGAAGCTTTCTTT

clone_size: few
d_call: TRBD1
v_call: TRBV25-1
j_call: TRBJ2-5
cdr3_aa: CASSVLTWDRQETQYF
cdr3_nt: TGTGCCAGCAGTGTCCTCACATGGGACAGACAAGAGACCCAGTACTTC

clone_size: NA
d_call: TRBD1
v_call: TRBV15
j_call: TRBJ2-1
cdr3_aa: CATSRGDSYNEQFF
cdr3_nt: TGTGCCACCAGCAGAGGGGACAGCTACAATGAGCAGTTCTTC

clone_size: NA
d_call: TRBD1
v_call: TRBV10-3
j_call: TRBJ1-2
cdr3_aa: CATLGDSYGYTF
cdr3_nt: TGTGCCACCTTAGGGGACAGCTATGGCTACACCTTC

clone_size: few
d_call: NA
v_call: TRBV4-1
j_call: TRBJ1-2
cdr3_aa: CASSPRGVSTNYGYTF
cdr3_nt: TGCGCCAGCAGCCCAAGAGGTGTCAGCACTAACTATGGCTACACCTTC

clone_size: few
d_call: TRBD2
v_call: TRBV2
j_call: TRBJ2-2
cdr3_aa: CASSALAGGNTGELFF
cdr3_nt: TGTGCCAGCAGTGCCCTAGCGGGGGGTAACACCGGGGAGCTGTTTTTT

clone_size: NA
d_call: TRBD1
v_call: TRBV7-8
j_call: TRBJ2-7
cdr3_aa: CASSFRTGLEEQYF
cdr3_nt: TGTGCCAGCAGCTTTCGGACAGGGCTCGAAGAGCAGTACTTC

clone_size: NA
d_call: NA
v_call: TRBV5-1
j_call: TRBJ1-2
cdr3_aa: CASSPVGHQNGYTF
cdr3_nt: TGCGCCAGCAGCCCCGTAGGACACCAAAATGGCTACACCTTC

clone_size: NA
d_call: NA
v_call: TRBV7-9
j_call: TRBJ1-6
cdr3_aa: CASSFSTQGGRNSPLHF
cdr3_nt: TGTGCCAGCAGCTTTTCGACACAGGGCGGACGGAATTCACCCCTCCACTTT

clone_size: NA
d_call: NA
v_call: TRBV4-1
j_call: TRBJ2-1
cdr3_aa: CASSQDPGPQGGQFF
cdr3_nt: TGCGCCAGCAGCCAAGATCCGGGCCCTCAGGGTGGGCAGTTCTTC

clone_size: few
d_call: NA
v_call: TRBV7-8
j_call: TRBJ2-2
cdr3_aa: CASSLAFTSNTGELFF
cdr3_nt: TGTGCCAGCAGCTTAGCGTTTACTTCAAACACCGGGGAGCTGTTTTTT

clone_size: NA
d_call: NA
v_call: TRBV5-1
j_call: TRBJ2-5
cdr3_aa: CASSLGGAQETQYF
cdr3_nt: TGCGCCAGCAGCTTGGGTGGAGCGCAGGAGACCCAGTACTTC

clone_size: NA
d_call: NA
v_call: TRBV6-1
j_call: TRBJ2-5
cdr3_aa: CASSVGDWETQYF
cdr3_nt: TGTGCCAGCAGTGTAGGGGACTGGGAGACCCAGTACTTC

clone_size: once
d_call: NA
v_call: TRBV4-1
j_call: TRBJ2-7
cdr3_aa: CASSQEWANHEQYF
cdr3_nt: TGCGCCAGCAGCCAAGAATGGGCTAACCACGAGCAGTACTTC

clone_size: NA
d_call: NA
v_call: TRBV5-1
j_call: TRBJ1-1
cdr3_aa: CASSLVGGNTEAFF
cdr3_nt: TGCGCCAGCAGCTTAGTTGGCGGGAACACTGAAGCTTTCTTT

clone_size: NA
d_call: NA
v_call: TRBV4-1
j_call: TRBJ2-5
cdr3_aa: CASSQDNLPGGRETQYF
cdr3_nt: TGCGCCAGCAGCCAAGATAACTTGCCAGGGGGGCGGGAGACCCAGTACTTC

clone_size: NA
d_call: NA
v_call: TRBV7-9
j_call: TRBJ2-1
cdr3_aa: CASSPGFNEQFF
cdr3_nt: TGTGCCAGCAGCCCCGGTTTCAATGAGCAGTTCTTC

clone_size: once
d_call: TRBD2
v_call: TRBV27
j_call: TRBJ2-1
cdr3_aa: CASSLGSGEYNEQFF
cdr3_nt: TGTGCCAGCAGTTTGGGCAGCGGGGAGTATAATGAGCAGTTCTTC

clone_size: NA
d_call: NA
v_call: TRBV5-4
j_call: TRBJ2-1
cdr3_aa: CASSSSGARFYNEQFF
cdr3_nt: TGTGCCAGCAGCTCCTCGGGTGCCCGATTCTACAATGAGCAGTTCTTC

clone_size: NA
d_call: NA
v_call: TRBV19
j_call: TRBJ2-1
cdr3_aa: CASGRFSYNEQFF
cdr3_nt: TGTGCCAGCGGGAGATTCTCCTACAATGAGCAGTTCTTC

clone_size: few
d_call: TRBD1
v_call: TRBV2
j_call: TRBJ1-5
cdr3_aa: CASQGAGNQPQHF
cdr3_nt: TGTGCCAGCCAGGGGGCCGGCAATCAGCCCCAGCATTTT

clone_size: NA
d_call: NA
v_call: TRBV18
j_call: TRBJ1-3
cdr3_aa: CASSPPSGSSGNTIYF
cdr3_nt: TGTGCCAGCTCACCACCCTCCGGGAGCTCTGGAAACACCATATATTTT

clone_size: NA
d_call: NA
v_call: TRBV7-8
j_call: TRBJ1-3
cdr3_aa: CASSLYGQLRNTIYF
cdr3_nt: TGTGCCAGCAGCTTATATGGACAGCTCAGAAACACCATATATTTT

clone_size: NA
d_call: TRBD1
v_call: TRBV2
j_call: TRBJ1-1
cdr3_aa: CASRETGTANTEAFF
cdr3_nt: TGTGCCAGCAGAGAGACAGGGACTGCGAACACTGAAGCTTTCTTT

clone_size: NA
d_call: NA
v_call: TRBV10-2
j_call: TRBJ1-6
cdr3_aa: CASSGDRNSPLHF
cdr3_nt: TGCGCCAGCAGTGGCGACAGAAATTCACCCCTCCACTTT